A single sample gave rise to the 21 T cell receptor beta chains below, sequenced in a study of shared clonotypes between healthy human individuals. Sequencing used immunoSEQ multiplex PCR; TCRdb keeps in-frame clones, though not all of them. The sample lists around 2.5 million clones; more than 85% were seen once. Sequencing was performed on naive CD4+ T cells from PBMCs. This sample's subset: CD45RA+ positively selected. These receptors all stem from a man between 18 and 29 years old in good health. Some clones in this sample may be carry-over from other donors' samples.

The rearrangement uses TRBV4-3 and TRBJ1-5; no definite D call. Germline values: CDR1 LGHNA, CDR2 YSLEER. The length of the CDR3 is 13 residues. The germline V and J ends were trimmed by 1 base and 6 bases, with 7 bases remaining between them. The CDR3 loop is CASSQAVGQPQHF. The CDR3 region has the DNA TGCGCCAGCAGCCAAGCAGTCGGTCAGCCCCAGCATTTT.

Of note for this clone: Other nucleotide sequences in the sample specify the same CDR3. The rearrangement uses TRBV11-2 and TRBJ2-7; 8 bases align to TRBD1. The germline gives CDR1 SGHAT, CDR2 FQNNGV. The CDR3 spans 14 residues. J gave up 2 bases and V 5 bases, and 5 bases lay outside the gene matches. The CDR3 bases are TGTGCCAGCAGCCCCAGACAGGGGCCCTACGAGCAGTACTTC. Protein product: CASSPRQGPYEQYF.

The chain uses TRBV5-1 and TRBJ2-1, with 10 nucleotides matching TRBD2. Germline trimming cut 3 bases from V and 2 bases from J; bases unmatched to any gene: 5. Per germline, CDR1 SGHRS and CDR2 YFSETQ. The CDR3 covers 16 residues. The DNA for the CDR3 is TGCGCCAGCAGCTGGACTAGCGGCTTTACCTACAATGAGCAGTTCTTC. Protein product: CASSWTSGFTYNEQFF.

This chain connects TRBV18 to TRBJ2-7; TRBD2 matches 7 bases. This CDR3 contains 16 residues. After removal of 5 bases from V and 7 bases from J, the junction contained 17 bases not matched to a gene. Germline CDR1 is KGHSH and CDR2 is LQKENI. The CDR3 region has the DNA TGTGCCAGCTCATCTCCCGGGGGGAGGAGTTCCTGGGAGCAGTACTTC. It codes for CASSSPGGRSSWEQYF.

On this clone: Additional DNA sequences in this sample encode the identical CDR3. V usage is TRBV5-1 and J usage is TRBJ2-2, with TRBD1 matching over 8 bases. The CDR3 loop spans 16 amino acids. V dropped 0 bases and J dropped 2; count of bases not matched to a gene: 3. Germline CDR1 is SGHRS and CDR2 is YFSETQ. The CDR3: CASSLGGTGNTGELFF. DNA of the CDR3: TGCGCCAGCAGCTTGGGAGGGACAGGCAACACCGGGGAGCTGTTTTTT.

This sequence joins TRBV5-1 and TRBJ1-2; D uncertain. V was clipped by 2 bases and J by 4 bases, with 12 bases between them. CDR3 length: 14 residues. Germline-derived CDR1 and CDR2 are SGHRS and YFSETQ. The CDR3 spells CASSFGVEGYGYTF. The DNA of the CDR3 is TGCGCCAGCAGCTTCGGGGTGGAGGGCTATGGCTACACCTTC.

CDR3 residues: CATLVIQTGETQYF. CDR3 DNA: TGTGCCACCCTTGTCATACAAACCGGAGAGACCCAGTACTTC. This sequence joins TRBV6-6 and TRBJ2-5; D gene uncertain. This CDR3 comprises 14 residues. Germline loops: CDR1 MNHNY, CDR2 SVGAGI (reference sequence). Between the trimmed V and J ends, which lost 10 bases and 4 bases, there was a span of 19 bases.

This chain connects TRBV29-1 to TRBJ2-7; either TRBD1 or TRBD2 may fit D (5 bases each). Per the germline V gene, CDR1 is SQVTM and CDR2 is ANQGSEA. Trimming pared 1 base from V and 0 bases from J, leaving 16 bases between. CDR3 length: 16 amino acids. The DNA of the CDR3 is TGCAGCGTTGAAGGGGGGTCGGCAGGGTCCTCCTACGAGCAGTACTTC. Encoded protein: CSVEGGSAGSSYEQYF.

CDR3 loop: CASSQVPGTGNEQFF. The CDR3, as DNA: TGTGCCAGCAGCCAAGTCCCCGGGACAGGAAATGAGCAGTTCTTC. V is TRBV4-2 and J is TRBJ2-1, with TRBD1 matching 8 bases. Germline CDR1 LGHNA, CDR2 YNFKEQ. V trimming: 1 base; J trimming: 7 bases; junction bases outside the gene matches: 6. This CDR3 is built from 15 residues.

A remark on this clone: Other DNA sequences in the same sample also yield this CDR3. The rearrangement joins TRBV6-5 to TRBJ2-7; possible D gene TRBD2, 6 bases. The germline gives CDR1 MNHEY, CDR2 SVGAGI. The CDR3 has 13 residues. V was trimmed by 2 bases and J by 1 base, leaving 6 bases between them. The CDR3 loop reads CASSYGGSYEQYF. The DNA for the CDR3 is TGTGCCAGCAGTTACGGGGGGTCCTACGAGCAGTACTTC.

The genes are TRBV7-9 and TRBJ2-7; TRBD1 matches 9 bases. The CDR3 loop spans 17 amino acids. The ends lost 4 bases at V and 6 bases at J; junction bases unmatched: 16. Germline-derived CDR1 and CDR2 are SEHNR and FQNEAQ (reference sequence). This chain's CDR3 is CASSSTGTGIRRGEQYF. The CDR3 bases are TGTGCCAGCAGCTCTACCGGGACAGGGATACGCCGGGGCGAGCAGTACTTC.

The chain recombines TRBV11-2 with TRBJ1-5, with TRBD1 as a possible D gene (6 bases). The CDR3 length is 16 residues. Germline lookup yields CDR1 SGHAT and CDR2 FQNNGV. V was shortened by 4 bases and J by 0 bases, with 13 bases between the two germline ends. The CDR3: CASSSGEGGSNQPQHF. DNA for the CDR3: TGTGCCAGCAGCTCGGGGGAGGGGGGTAGCAATCAGCCCCAGCATTTT. The full variable domain, in which reference TRBV11-2 and TRBJ1-5 provide the parts outside the CDR3, is EAGVAQSPRYKIIEKRQSVAFWCNPISGHATLYWYQQILGQGPKLLIQFQNNGVVDDSQLPKDRFSAERLKGVDSTLKIQPAKLEDSAVYLCASSSGEGGSNQPQHFGDGTRLSIL.

The count of this clone is one. This chain joins TRBV4-1 and TRBJ1-3; no clear D. CDR1 and CDR2 from the germline V gene are MGHRA and YSYEKL. Trimming pared 4 bases from V and 0 bases from J, leaving 13 bases between. The CDR3 has 16 residues. The CDR3 sequence is CASSLRSPSSGNTIYF. The CDR3 DNA is TGCGCCAGCAGCCTCCGCAGTCCAAGCTCTGGAAACACCATATATTTT.

The V gene is TRBV5-4, the J gene TRBJ2-5, with D tentatively TRBD2 (5 bases). With 5 bases removed from V and 3 bases from J, the gap between germline ends came to 14 bases. The CDR3 contains 14 residues. The germline V gene encodes CDR1 SGHNT and CDR2 YYREEE (reference sequence). The CDR3 DNA is TGTGCCAGCAGTCCTTTAGCGAGGGAAGAGACCCAGTACTTC. Translation: CASSPLAREETQYF.

The rearrangement joins TRBV11-1 to TRBJ2-5, with TRBD1 identical over 9 bases. V gave up 6 bases and J gave up 5 bases; unmatched junction bases: 10. The germline gives CDR1 SGHAT, CDR2 FQDESV (reference sequence). The CDR3 extends over 15 amino acids. The CDR3 region is CASSKTWTGVETQYF. The CDR3 DNA is TGTGCCAGCAGTAAAACCTGGACAGGGGTGGAGACCCAGTACTTC.

V and J are TRBV7-9 and TRBJ2-2, with 7 bases aligning to TRBD2. The CDR3 is made up of 15 amino acids. The V gene end was trimmed by 4 bases and the J gene end by 6 bases; junction bases not matched to a gene: 8. Germline V gene data show CDR1 as SEHNR and CDR2 as FQNEAQ (reference sequence). The CDR3: CASSYSGRRPGELFF. CDR3 DNA: TGTGCCAGCAGCTACTCCGGGAGGCGACCCGGGGAGCTGTTTTTT. The full variable domain, completed using reference TRBV7-9 and TRBJ2-2, is DTGVSQNPRHKITKRGQNVTFRCDPISEHNRLYWYRQTLGQGPEFLTYFQNEAQLEKSRLLSDRFSAERPKGSFSTLEIQRTEQGDSAMYLCASSYSGRRPGELFFGEGSRLTVL.

The rearrangement links TRBV27 to TRBJ1-5; the match to TRBD1 covers 7 bases. Germline-derived CDR1 and CDR2 are MNHEY and SMNVEV (reference sequence). J gave up 4 bases and V 7 bases, and 10 bases lay outside the gene matches. The length of the CDR3 is 15 residues. The CDR3 coding sequence is TGTGCCAGCAAATTCTATTCAGGGGGTAATCAGCCCCAGCATTTT. This gives the protein CASKFYSGGNQPQHF.

This clone was observed a single time. CDR3 sequence: CASSLDKNIQYF. The CDR3 coding sequence is TGTGCCAGCAGCTTAGATAAAAACATTCAGTACTTC. The chain employs TRBV7-8 and TRBJ2-4, with D unresolved. Per the germline V gene, CDR1 is SGHVS and CDR2 is FQNEAQ. The V end lost 1 base, the J end lost 4 bases, and 2 bases lay between the germline ends. The CDR3 is made up of 12 amino acids.

This chain joins TRBV7-9 and TRBJ1-4; weak D call: TRBD1 (5 bases). Per the germline V gene, CDR1 is SEHNR and CDR2 is FQNEAQ (reference sequence). The length of the CDR3 is 17 residues. Trimming took 0 bases from V and 5 from J, leaving 16 bases between them. The CDR3 DNA follows: TGTGCCAGCAGCTTAGCGCTCTCCTGGGAGGGGAATGAAAAACTGTTTTTT. It is translated as CASSLALSWEGNEKLFF.

The chain couples TRBV18 to TRBJ2-2; 8 bases line up with TRBD2. The CDR3 loop spans 18 amino acids. Trimming took 4 bases from V and 6 from J; bases not matched to a gene: 16. CDR1 KGHSH and CDR2 LQKENI come from the germline V gene. CDR3 DNA: TGTGCCAGCTCACATAATCTGGCTGGGACTAGTAACCCCGGGGAGCTGTTTTTT. This gives the protein CASSHNLAGTSNPGELFF. Combining the CDR3 with reference TRBV18 and TRBJ2-2 gives the whole variable domain NAGVMQNPRHLVRRRGQEARLRCSPMKGHSHVYWYRQLPEEGLKFMVYLQKENIIDESGMPKERFSAEFPKEGPSILRIQQVVRGDSAAYFCASSHNLAGTSNPGELFFGEGSRLTVL.

The chain uses TRBV5-1 and TRBJ1-1; no reliable D call. CDR3 size: 15 residues. The ends were cut back, 4 bases at V and 1 base at J, with 14 bases in the middle. CDR1 is SGHRS and CDR2 is YFSETQ in the germline V gene. CDR3 residues: CASSRGWPENTEAFF. Written as DNA, the CDR3 is TGCGCCAGCAGCCGGGGATGGCCAGAGAACACTGAAGCTTTCTTT. Together with reference TRBV5-1 and TRBJ1-1, the CDR3 gives the full variable domain: KAGVTQTPRYLIKTRGQQVTLSCSPISGHRSVSWYQQTPGQGLQFLFEYFSETQRNKGNFPGRFSGRQFSNSRSEMNVSTLELGDSALYLCASSRGWPENTEAFFGQGTRLTVV.